The 19 T cell receptor beta chains below all came from one sample that was sequenced in a study of control samples from healthy donors and cancer patients. Method: immunoSEQ multiplex PCR; TCRdb's copy keeps in-frame clones and lacks some. The sample shows about 120,000 clones, roughly 90% of them seen only once. The sequencing sample was made of blood. All receptors come from a man between 18 and 35 years old in good health.

This clone was observed a handful of times. The chain couples TRBV7-9 to TRBJ1-4, with TRBD1 matching 8 bases. The germline V gene encodes CDR1 SEHNR and CDR2 FQNEAQ (reference sequence). The CDR3 sequence is 14 residues long. J lost 7 bases, V lost 5 bases, and 6 bases had no gene match. CDR3 sequence (DNA): TGTGCCAGCAGCCTTTCAGGGGGCACTGAAAAACTGTTTTTT. Its translation: CASSLSGGTEKLFF.

The chain employs TRBV10-3 and TRBJ1-2; D not resolved. Trimming took 7 bases from V and 4 from J, leaving 10 bases between them. This CDR3 region has 12 residues. The germline V gene encodes CDR1 ENHRY and CDR2 SYGVKD. As DNA, the CDR3 is TGTGCCATCATAACCGGCAGCTATGGCTACACCTTC. Residues: CAIITGSYGYTF.

This clone appeared a single time. The V gene is TRBV3-1 (or the pseudogene TRBV3-2), the J gene TRBJ2-5; D remains ambiguous. CDR1 and CDR2 from the germline V gene are LGHDT and YNNKEL (reference sequence). Deletions cut 4 bases from V and 2 bases from J, with 2 bases between. The CDR3 length is 11 residues. In DNA form, the CDR3 reads TGTGCCAGCAGCCTACAAGAGACCCAGTACTTC. Protein sequence: CASSLQETQYF.

This clone turned up a few times. V is TRBV25-1 and J is TRBJ1-4; D gene uncertain. Germline V CDR1 and CDR2: MGHDK, SYGVNS. The CDR3 is made up of 15 amino acids. Between the trimmed V and J ends, which lost 4 bases and 3 bases, there was a span of 12 bases. In nucleotides, the CDR3 is TGTGCCAGCAGTGTCCCGCGGTGGCCTAATGAAAAACTGTTTTTT. This codes for CASSVPRWPNEKLFF.

The chain has TRBV6-5 and TRBJ1-1; 8 nucleotides line up with TRBD1. This CDR3 is built from 14 residues. J gave up 1 base and V 6 bases, and 4 bases lay outside the gene matches. The germline V gene has CDR1 MNHEY and CDR2 SVGAGI. CDR3 residues: CASRPGQGNTEAFF. In DNA form, the CDR3 reads TGTGCCAGCAGGCCCGGACAGGGGAACACTGAAGCTTTCTTT.

This sequence joins TRBV14 and TRBJ2-5; D not certain. CDR3 length equals 12 residues. V lost 3 bases to trimming and J lost 4 bases, with 6 bases between them. The germline gives CDR1 SGHDN, CDR2 FVKESK. Here the CDR3 reads CASSHSPETQYF. The CDR3 bases are TGTGCCAGCAGCCATTCACCAGAGACCCAGTACTTC.

This chain joins TRBV3-1 (or the pseudogene TRBV3-2) and TRBJ2-7, with D perhaps matching TRBD2 (6 bases). CDR1 and CDR2 (germline): LGHDT, YNNKEL (reference sequence). V dropped 2 bases and J dropped 4 bases, with 12 bases sitting between them. The CDR3 spans 14 residues. CDR3 loop: CASSQPGLGYEQYF. CDR3 nucleotides: TGTGCCAGCAGCCAACCGGGACTCGGATACGAGCAGTACTTC.

This clone has a handful of counts. This rearrangement joins TRBV11-2 to TRBJ2-3; 10 bases map to TRBD2. V shed 0 bases and J 4 bases; nucleotides not matched to a gene: 1. Per the germline V gene, CDR1 is SGHAT and CDR2 is FQNNGV. The CDR3 loop spans 15 amino acids. Here the CDR3 DNA reads TGTGCCAGCAGCTTAGAAGCGGGAGGGCCAGATACGCAGTATTTT. Translating gives CASSLEAGGPDTQYF. Variable domain in full (rest from reference TRBV11-2 and TRBJ2-3): EAGVAQSPRYKIIEKRQSVAFWCNPISGHATLYWYQQILGQGPKLLIQFQNNGVVDDSQLPKDRFSAERLKGVDSTLKIQPAKLEDSAVYLCASSLEAGGPDTQYFGPGTRLTVL.

This clone was seen a single time. V is TRBV12-5 and J is TRBJ2-1; possibly TRBD1 for D (6 bases). CDR3 length equals 14 residues. Deletions cut 3 bases from V and 7 bases from J, with 13 bases between. The germline V gene encodes CDR1 LGHNT and CDR2 FRNRAP. CDR3 nucleotide sequence: TGTGCTAGTGGTTTTCCTGGGGGCTGGAATGAGCAGTTCTTC. This codes for CASGFPGGWNEQFF.

This clone has just one count. The V gene is TRBV27, the J gene TRBJ2-7; TRBD2 matches at 11 bases. V lost 4 bases and J lost 0; bases outside the gene matches: 5. Germline V lookup: CDR1 MNHEY, CDR2 SMNVEV (reference sequence). The CDR3 runs 16 residues. CDR3 bases: TGTGCCAGCAGTTCCAGAACTAGCGGGAGCTCCTACGAGCAGTACTTC. Encoded protein: CASSSRTSGSSYEQYF.

The J gene is TRBJ2-1, the V gene TRBV20-1, with 11 bases lining up with TRBD2. CDR1 and CDR2 from the germline V gene are DFQATT and SNEGSKA (reference sequence). This CDR3 has 17 amino acids. Germline trimming cut 3 bases from V and 0 bases from J; bases unmatched to any gene: 7. This chain's CDR3 is CSASHLAGGPSYNEQFF. The CDR3 nucleotides read TGCAGTGCTAGTCACCTAGCGGGAGGTCCCTCCTACAATGAGCAGTTCTTC.

The rearrangement joins TRBV7-3 to TRBJ2-1; the match to TRBD2 covers 8 bases. The CDR3 spans 16 residues. CDR1 is SGHTA and CDR2 is FQGTGA in the germline V gene. V gave up 2 bases and J gave up 3 bases; unmatched junction bases: 6. CDR3 DNA: TGTGCCAGCAGCTTACTGGCGGGAGGCAACTACAATGAGCAGTTCTTC. Its protein product is CASSLLAGGNYNEQFF.

The V call is TRBV7-2, the J call TRBJ1-6; D unclear. V lost 3 bases to trimming and J lost 13 bases, with 13 bases between them. The germline V gene has CDR1 SGHTA and CDR2 FQGNSA. This CDR3 has 13 residues. This CDR3 reads CASSFRDLAPLHF. The CDR3, as DNA: TGTGCCAGCAGCTTTAGAGACCTAGCTCCCCTCCACTTT.

This clone was observed a single time. This chain joins TRBV2 and TRBJ2-7; maybe TRBD1 (5 bases). Germline CDR1 reads SNHLY; CDR2 reads FYNNEI. Deletions cut 6 bases from V and 3 bases from J, with 12 bases between. The CDR3 runs 13 residues. The CDR3 nucleotides read TGTGCCAGCAGCCCCAGGGATCGCTACGAGCAGTACTTC. Its translation is CASSPRDRYEQYF.

V gene TRBV6-5 combines with J gene TRBJ2-7; D is possibly TRBD1 (5 bases). CDR3 length: 13 amino acids. V was trimmed by 7 bases and J by 6 bases, leaving 16 bases between them. Per germline, CDR1 MNHEY and CDR2 SVGAGI. CDR3 sequence (DNA): TGTGCCAGCATGGACATCATCTTTGTCGAGCAGTACTTC. This encodes CASMDIIFVEQYF.

Many counts were recorded for this clone. The germline gene is not matched at one end of the junction; a read error may be the cause. V gene TRBV7-7 combines with J gene TRBJ1-5, with unresolved D. CDR1 and CDR2 from the germline V gene are SSHAT and FNYEAQ (reference sequence). There are 15 residues in the CDR3. The CDR3 loop is CASSLAPGFGQPQHF. CDR3 coding DNA: TGTGCTAGCAGCTTAGCCCCAGGCTTCGGTCAGCCCCAGCATTTT.

The V call is TRBV9, the J call TRBJ2-1; 9 nucleotides agree with TRBD2. Per the germline V gene, CDR1 is SGDLS and CDR2 is YYNGEE. With V trimmed by 2 bases and J by 7 bases, 7 bases remained unmatched. This CDR3 region has 15 residues. The CDR3 coding sequence is TGTGCCAGCAGCGTTGGGACTAGCCCAGGGAATGAGCAGTTCTTC. Amino acids: CASSVGTSPGNEQFF.

This rearrangement joins TRBV15 to TRBJ1-6, with unresolved D. The V end lost 0 bases, the J end lost 10 bases, and 13 bases lay between the germline ends. Germline V gives CDR1 LNHNV, CDR2 YYDKDF (reference sequence). CDR3 length: 15 residues. As DNA, the CDR3 is TGTGCCACCAGCAGAGATCGGGTATCCGACTCACCCCTCCACTTT. Translation: CATSRDRVSDSPLHF. Full variable domain (outside the CDR3, taken from reference TRBV15 and TRBJ1-6): DAMVIQNPRYQVTQFGKPVTLSCSQTLNHNVMYWYQQKSSQAPKLLFHYYDKDFNNEADTPDNFQSRRPNTSFCFLDIRSPGLGDTAMYLCATSRDRVSDSPLHFGNGTRLTVT.

CDR3 amino acids: CASSMPGLAGGAAYNEQFF. In DNA form, the CDR3 reads TGTGCCAGTAGTATGCCCGGGCTAGCGGGAGGGGCCGCCTACAATGAGCAGTTCTTC. The V call is TRBV19, the J call TRBJ2-1; 12 nucleotides agree with TRBD2. CDR3 length equals 19 residues. Germline V lookup: CDR1 LNHDA, CDR2 SQIVND (reference sequence). V shed 3 bases and J 2 bases; nucleotides not matched to a gene: 11.